This T cell receptor (beta chain) was found in a study of OX40 agonist ivuxolimab in advanced cancers. Study-level results: CD8+ T cells were the subset that, on average, had more expanded clones than CD4+.

With V trimmed by 8 bases and J by 4 bases, 6 bases remained unmatched. The CDR3 consists of 13 residues. Germline-derived CDR1 and CDR2 are MDHEN and SYDVKM. About this clone itself: Its target is not known.

Only in-frame clones appear in the TCRdb table, and some are missing; sequencing was by immunoSEQ multiplex PCR. This sample has about 50,000 clones, with over 80% found just once. The specimen was CD4+ or CD8+ T cells sorted from blood, collected in a trial of the OX40 agonist ivuxolimab. The TCR originated in an adult with an advanced solid tumor such as melanoma, head and neck, liver or kidney cancer. The V gene is TRBV28, the J gene TRBJ2-5; TRBD1 matches at 8 bases. DNA for the CDR3: TGTGCCAGCGGGCAGGGGGCGTCAGAGACCCAGTACTTC. Translated: CASGQGASETQYF.